This T cell receptor beta chain was captured in a study of blood T cell repertoires in COVID-19 (TCRdb year 2020). Context from the whole study: The collaborator samples originated in the United States, Italy and Spain and spanned the acute and convalescent phases of COVID-19. The material from the prospective study consisted of cDNA or gDNA derived from T cells, B-cell-depleted T cells, or PBMCs. Subjects who had been exposed to COVID-19, were actively infected with it, or had recovered from it provided the deeply sampled blood TCRbeta repertoires that made up the dataset. A freely available public database, intended as a resource for researchers studying the immune response to SARS-CoV-2, is where the repertoires were released. Samples came from the ongoing ImmuneRACE study (first 160 participants) plus 1,254 subjects from 6 global collaborators. A de-identified subject ID, COVID-19 status, age in years and sex were almost always included in the sample metadata. Where available, HLA class I and class II types were obtained from metadata supplied by the sample provider rather than from assay-based typing.

Overall study results and their limits: The amount of clinical and demographic metadata varied by source and participant and was provided uncurated.

Details on this clone: There is no known antigen for this receptor. Base qualities are not provided; no much larger clone lies one nucleotide away.

The immunoSEQ Assay, a bias-controlled multiplex PCR, was used to amplify TCRbeta CDR3 regions from genomic DNA. As for the original processing: Nucleated cell counts per sample were estimated from amplification of reference gene primers within the assay. Sequence reads were collapsed and filtered to measure the absolute abundance of every unique TCRbeta CDR3 rearrangement. Productive Simpson clonality was computed per sample as the square root of Simpson's diversity index over productive rearrangements. This immuneACCESS table, as held by TCRdb, lists in-frame sequences with V and J called but not all clones. Of the missing ones, under half trace to an unresolved V gene in checked studies; the others have no known cause. V and J calls and clone size are as listed in that table; D and trimming were resolved from the DNA. A total of 150,000 to 200,000 clones appear in this sample, about 88% of them only once. Together, the top ten hold approximately 9% of the sample.

CDR1 and CDR2 (SGHRS, YFSETQ) derive from the germline V gene. At the junction V is shortened by 3 bases and J by 3 bases; bases outside the gene matches: 9. The CDR3 contains 15 residues, cysteine and phenylalanine counted. Just the 45-base CDR3 DNA is kept, in frame starting at base 1. Participants in the prospective study were aged about 18 to 90 years, lived in 20 to 25 United States geographic areas, and enrolled through a virtual design. Cohort assignment in the prospective study relied on participant-reported clinical history from a screening survey and a study questionnaire. For ImmuneRACE Cohort 3, a participant was defined as recovered based on two consecutive negative NP/OP PCR tests, clearance by a healthcare professional, or resolution of symptoms. In the prospective study, mobile phlebotomists collected whole blood, serum and a nasopharyngeal or oropharyngeal swab from each participant. Prospective study participants could optionally give additional blood draws and questionnaires over an approximately two-month period. Prospective study blood samples were shipped either frozen or at room temperature before DNA extraction.

The receptor was isolated from a woman aged 18-29 years who had recovered from COVID-19. The receptor chain draws on TRBV5-1 and TRBJ2-7; the central 7 bases match TRBD1. Source material: PBMCs or T cells enriched from blood (not recorded which). The DNA sequence is given as TGCGCCAGCAGCTCCGACAGGGAAGTAGGCTACGAGCAGTACTTC. Translated, it reads CASSSDREVGYEQYF.